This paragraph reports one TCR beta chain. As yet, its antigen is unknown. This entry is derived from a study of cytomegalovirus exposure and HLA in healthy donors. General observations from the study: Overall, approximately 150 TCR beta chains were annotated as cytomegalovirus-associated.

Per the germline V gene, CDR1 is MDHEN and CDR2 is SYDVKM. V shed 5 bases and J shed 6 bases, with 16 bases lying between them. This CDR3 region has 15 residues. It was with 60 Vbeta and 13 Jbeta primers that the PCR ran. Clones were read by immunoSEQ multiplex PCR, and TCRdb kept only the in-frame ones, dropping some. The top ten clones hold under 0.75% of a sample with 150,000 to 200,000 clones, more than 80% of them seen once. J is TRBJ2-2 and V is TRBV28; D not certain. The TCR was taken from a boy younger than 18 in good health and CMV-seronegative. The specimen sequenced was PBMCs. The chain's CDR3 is CASSPPGRYPGELFF. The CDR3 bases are TGTGCCAGCAGTCCCCCGGGTAGATATCCCGGGGAGCTGTTTTTT. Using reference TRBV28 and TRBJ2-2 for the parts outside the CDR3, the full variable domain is DVKVTQSSRYLVKRTGEKVFLECVQDMDHENMFWYRQDPGLGLRLIYFSYDVKMKEKGDIPEGYSVSREKKERFSLILESASTNQTSMYLCASSPPGRYPGELFFGEGSRLTVL.